These 14 T cell receptor beta chains originate from one sample sequenced in a study of T cells in Graves' hyperthyroidism and ophthalmopathy. TCR beta CDR3 region amplification was performed from RNA transcripts. A set of HTBI primers served as the primers for a first-round RT-PCR of the TCR CDR3. In TCRdb, the multiplex PCR reads were re-called with MiXCR into one record per CDR3 protein. The sample lists 450,000 to 500,000 distinct CDR3 sequences; roughly 23% were seen once. The sequencing sample was made of blood. The receptors derive from a woman in her 70s with Graves' ophthalmopathy.

The chain links TRBV28 to TRBJ2-6, with D possibly matching TRBD2 (6 bases). Trimming cost V 3 bases and J 0 bases, with 12 bases left between them. The CDR3 spans 17 residues. The germline V gene has CDR1 MDHEN and CDR2 SYDVKM. The chain's CDR3 is CASSLGGVLSGANVLTF. The CDR3 nucleotides read TGTGCCAGCAGTTTGGGGGGTGTTCTCTCTGGGGCCAACGTCCTGACTTTC.

This chain connects TRBV19 to TRBJ2-1, with 7 positions matching TRBD1. Germline CDR1 LNHDA, CDR2 SQIVND (reference sequence). The V and J ends lost 4 bases and 1 base, in that order; junction bases with no gene match: 10. The CDR3 consists of 17 residues. The CDR3 region has the DNA TGTGCCAGTAGTACTCTTAGACAGGGTTCATCCTACAATGAGCAGTTCTTC. Amino acid sequence: CASSTLRQGSSYNEQFF.

This clonotype was recorded a few times. The rearrangement links TRBV10-1 to TRBJ2-3; no definite D call. This CDR3 has 14 amino acids. V was trimmed by 6 bases and J by 6 bases, leaving 16 bases between them. Germline CDR1 WNHNN, CDR2 SYGVQD (reference sequence). Written as DNA, the CDR3 is TGCGCCAGCAGGGCCGGAACCTCGAGGGATACGCAGTATTTT. Translated, it gives CASRAGTSRDTQYF.

This rearrangement joins TRBV20-1 to TRBJ1-2; D uncertain. The V gene lost 0 bases and the J gene lost 2 bases, with 10 bases spanning the gap. This CDR3 is built from 14 residues. Germline-derived CDR1 and CDR2 are DFQATT and SNEGSKA (reference sequence). CDR3 nucleotide sequence: TGCAGTGCTAGAGATCTGGCCTCAAACTATGGCTACACCTTC. Its translation is CSARDLASNYGYTF.

About this clonotype itself: A read error may be the cause here, since a much bigger clone is one base away. The CDR3 does not end in the conserved phenylalanine or tryptophan, so this is likely a read error. This chain uses TRBV11-2 with TRBJ1-2, with unresolved D. Germline values: CDR1 SGHAT, CDR2 FQNNGV. The CDR3 spans 15 residues. With 0 bases removed from V and 4 bases from J, the gap between germline ends came to 12 bases. The DNA of the CDR3 is TGTGCCAGCAGCTTAGATGGAGGATCGATCTATGGCTACACCCTC. Protein sequence: CASSLDGGSIYGYTL.

This clonotype was recorded a few times. The chain is built from TRBV6-1 and TRBJ2-1, with a possible D match to TRBD1 (6 bases). CDR1 MNHNS and CDR2 SASEGT come from the germline V gene. CDR3 length equals 13 residues. V lost 7 bases, J lost 3 bases, and 10 bases lay in between. CDR3 coding DNA: TGTGCCAGCAACGGACAGAACTACAATGAGCAGTTCTTC. Protein: CASNGQNYNEQFF.

V usage is TRBV6-1 and J usage is TRBJ2-2, with D possibly called TRBD1 or TRBD2 (6 bases each). Between the trimmed V and J ends, which lost 5 bases and 0 bases, there was a span of 13 bases. The germline V gene has CDR1 MNHNS and CDR2 SASEGT. The CDR3 sequence is 16 residues long. For the CDR3, the DNA is TGTGCCAGCAGTCCTAGGGGGGCTACGAACACCGGGGAGCTGTTTTTT. Translating gives CASSPRGATNTGELFF.

The V call is TRBV3-1, the J call TRBJ2-5, with 14 positions matching TRBD2. Trimming removed 1 base from V and 5 bases from J; junction bases left unmatched: 3. Looked up from germline, CDR1 is LGHDT and CDR2 is YNNKEL (reference sequence). The CDR3 runs 16 residues. The CDR3 here is CASSQGGTSGSETQYF. CDR3 in DNA: TGTGCCAGCAGCCAAGGGGGGACTAGCGGGAGTGAGACCCAGTACTTC.

There are a few counts of this clonotype. V is TRBV20-1 and J is TRBJ2-7; 8 bases agree with TRBD2. There are 14 residues in the CDR3. The junction had 7 bases not matched to a gene; V was cut back by 6 bases and J by 0 bases. Per the germline V gene, CDR1 is DFQATT and CDR2 is SNEGSKA (reference sequence). CDR3 nucleotide sequence: TGCAGTGCAACGAGCGGGAGAGACTCCTACGAGCAGTACTTC. This sequence encodes CSATSGRDSYEQYF.

The table lists this clonotype with a few counts. The V call is TRBV11-2, the J call TRBJ1-2, with D possibly TRBD1 on 5 matching bases. Germline V gives CDR1 SGHAT, CDR2 FQNNGV. The CDR3 is 16 residues long. V lost 2 bases and J 5 bases, leaving 18 bases between the germline ends. CDR3 region: CASSLRGRGAHYGYTF. The CDR3 DNA sequence: TGTGCCAGCAGCTTAAGGGGTCGGGGTGCTCATTATGGCTACACCTTC.

CDR3 sequence (DNA): TGCGCCAGCAGCGGAGGGGGACAGACGAACACTGAAGCTTTCTTT. Translating gives CASSGGGQTNTEAFF. The genes are TRBV5-1 and TRBJ1-1, with TRBD1 identical over 7 bases. The germline CDR1 and CDR2 sequences are SGHRS and YFSETQ. The V segment lost 4 bases and the J segment 1 base; nucleotides outside the gene matches: 7. This CDR3 spans 15 amino acids.

This clonotype has just a few counts. This chain connects TRBV9 to TRBJ2-7; the D is unclear. The V end lost 3 bases, the J end lost 6 bases, and 13 bases lay between the germline ends. The V gene's germline CDR1 is SGDLS and CDR2 YYNGEE. This CDR3 has 13 amino acids. As DNA, the CDR3 is TGTGCCAGCAGCGGACGGAGAGGCAGCGAGCAGTACTTC. Translated, it gives CASSGRRGSEQYF.

V gene TRBV29-1 combines with J gene TRBJ2-3; D is unclear. The germline gives CDR1 SQVTM, CDR2 ANQGSEA. Deletions cut 6 bases from V and 4 bases from J, with 5 bases between. This CDR3 contains 10 residues. The CDR3 reads CSVGSDTQYF. DNA of the CDR3: TGCAGCGTGGGATCAGATACGCAGTATTTT.

The chain links TRBV6-1 to TRBJ2-7; the match to TRBD1 covers 8 bases. The CDR3 is made up of 15 amino acids. CDR1 and CDR2 (germline): MNHNS, SASEGT. J gave up 5 bases and V 7 bases, and 13 bases lay outside the gene matches. The CDR3 DNA reads TGTGCCAGCACCCTAAACAGGGGGTCGCAGCACGAGCAGTACTTC. It codes for CASTLNRGSQHEQYF.